Presented here are 21 T cell receptor beta chains from one specimen sequenced in a study of blood T cell repertoires in COVID-19. Profiled with immunoSEQ multiplex PCR; TCRdb holds only in-frame clones, not every one. The sample lists about 160,000 clones; roughly 84% were seen once. The sample comprised PBMCs or T cells enriched from blood (not recorded which). The receptors here all came from a woman aged 45-65 years who had recovered from COVID-19.

The chain joins TRBV7-2 to TRBJ2-7; 10 positions agree with TRBD2. CDR1 and CDR2 from the germline V gene are SGHTA and FQGNSA. V dropped 5 bases and J dropped 3; count of bases not matched to a gene: 7. CDR3 length equals 15 residues. The CDR3 DNA reads TGTGCCAGCAGCGCCAGCGGGAGGGCCCACTACGAGCAGTACTTC. Translated: CASSASGRAHYEQYF.

The chain couples TRBV5-6 to TRBJ2-2; D is perhaps TRBD1 (5 bases). The germline gives CDR1 SGHDT, CDR2 YYEEEE. CDR3 size: 13 residues. Deletions cut 1 base from V and 6 bases from J, with 7 bases between. The CDR3 sequence: CASSLSRAGELFF. Here the CDR3 DNA reads TGTGCCAGCAGCTTGAGCAGGGCCGGGGAGCTGTTTTTT.

The CDR3 DNA reads as TGTGCCAGCAGCTTATCGGCAGGAGGAGTTGGGGGCTACACCTTC. It translates to CASSLSAGGVGGYTF. This chain uses TRBV7-9 with TRBJ1-2; D not certain. CDR3 length: 15 amino acids. The germline V gene encodes CDR1 SEHNR and CDR2 FQNEAQ (reference sequence). Trimming took off 2 bases at V and 8 bases at J, with 18 bases between the two ends.

The chain joins TRBV5-4 to TRBJ2-5; 9 bases align to TRBD2. CDR3 size: 12 residues. The ends lost 5 bases at V and 5 bases at J; junction bases unmatched: 1. Germline loops: CDR1 SGHNT, CDR2 YYREEE (reference sequence). CDR3 DNA sequence: TGTGCCAGCAGTGCGGGGGGGGAGACCCAGTACTTC. It encodes CASSAGGETQYF.

This clone was counted only a few times. This chain uses TRBV6-5 with TRBJ2-7; D might be TRBD1 (6 bases). This CDR3 spans 11 amino acids. Germline lookup yields CDR1 MNHEY and CDR2 SVGAGI. V lost 5 bases, J lost 6 bases, and 8 bases lay in between. CDR3 amino acids: CASSTRGEQYF. The CDR3 nucleotides are TGTGCCAGCAGTACCAGGGGCGAGCAGTACTTC.

As regards this clone: This specimen includes other DNA sequences encoding the same CDR3. The V and J genes are TRBV7-9 and TRBJ1-5; D gene uncertain. Trimming left V 1 base short and J 6 bases short, with 7 bases between. CDR3 length equals 13 residues. CDR1 and CDR2 from the germline V gene are SEHNR and FQNEAQ (reference sequence). Written as DNA, the CDR3 is TGTGCCAGCAGCTTAGGCGCGGGTCAGCCCCAGCATTTT. Amino acids: CASSLGAGQPQHF.

J is TRBJ1-2 and V is TRBV3-1 (or the pseudogene TRBV3-2), with TRBD1 matching over 10 bases. Trimming at V came to 7 bases and at J to 3 bases, leaving 5 bases not matched to a gene. Germline CDR1 is LGHDT and CDR2 is YNNKEL (reference sequence). This CDR3 is 14 amino acids long. The CDR3 nucleotides read TGTGCCAGCAAGACAGGGGGCGCTGACTATGGCTACACCTTC. It codes for CASKTGGADYGYTF.

The gene calls are TRBV6-1 and TRBJ2-7; TRBD2 matches at 7 bases. The CDR3 has 14 amino acids. The germline gives CDR1 MNHNS, CDR2 SASEGT. The junction had 9 bases not matched to a gene; V was cut back by 3 bases and J by 7 bases. The CDR3 loop reads CASSEPPRGKEQYF. CDR3 bases: TGTGCCAGCAGTGAGCCCCCGCGGGGGAAGGAGCAGTACTTC.

The chain joins TRBV28 to TRBJ2-2; tentatively, D is TRBD2 (6 bases). Trimming left V 3 bases short and J 3 bases short, with 8 bases between. The germline V gene has CDR1 MDHEN and CDR2 SYDVKM. CDR3 length: 14 residues. This chain's CDR3 is CASSLRRDTGELFF. The DNA of the CDR3 is TGTGCCAGCAGTTTGCGGAGGGACACCGGGGAGCTGTTTTTT.

CDR3 protein: CASSIPSRGSNYGYTF. For the CDR3, the DNA is TGTGCCAGTAGTATCCCTAGCAGGGGATCTAACTATGGCTACACCTTC. The genes are TRBV19 and TRBJ1-2; TRBD1 is a possible D gene (6 bases). V was pared by 3 bases and J by 0 bases, with 14 bases between. This CDR3 is 16 amino acids long. Looked up from germline, CDR1 is LNHDA and CDR2 is SQIVND (reference sequence). The variable domain in full, completed from reference TRBV19 and TRBJ1-2, reads DGGITQSPKYLFRKEGQNVTLSCEQNLNHDAMYWYRQDPGQGLRLIYYSQIVNDFQKGDIAEGYSVSREKKESFPLTVTSAQKNPTAFYLCASSIPSRGSNYGYTFGSGTRLTVV.

The rearrangement links TRBV27 to TRBJ1-1; D call uncertain. Germline-derived CDR1 and CDR2 are MNHEY and SMNVEV (reference sequence). Trimming removed 10 bases from V and 3 bases from J, with 9 bases in between. This CDR3 region has 11 residues. In DNA, the CDR3 is TGTGCCACCCTCTCAGACACTGAAGCTTTCTTT. Translation gives CATLSDTEAFF.

The gene calls are TRBV7-6 and TRBJ2-2, with a possible D match to TRBD1 (5 bases). Germline CDR1 SGHVS, CDR2 FNYEAQ. The CDR3 contains 16 residues. With 1 base removed from V and 2 bases from J, the gap between germline ends came to 11 bases. The CDR3 here is CASSLGAGSNTGELFF. The CDR3 DNA sequence: TGTGCCAGCAGCTTAGGGGCAGGGTCAAACACCGGGGAGCTGTTTTTT.

The genes are TRBV7-9 and TRBJ1-2; weak D call: TRBD1 (6 bases). The CDR3 spans 18 residues. Trimming took off 3 bases at V and 7 bases at J, with 27 bases between the two ends. In germline, CDR1 is SEHNR, CDR2 FQNEAQ (reference sequence). The CDR3, as DNA: TGTGCCAGCAGCTTGGGGGGGCCGGGGAGGTACAACCCGTCTGGCTACACCTTC. Encoded protein: CASSLGGPGRYNPSGYTF.

This chain links TRBV15 with TRBJ2-1; perhaps TRBD1 as D (5 bases). Germline V gene lookup returns CDR1 LNHNV and CDR2 YYDKDF (reference sequence). This CDR3 spans 16 amino acids. V was trimmed by 1 base and J by 0 bases, leaving 10 bases between them. CDR3 sequence (DNA): TGTGCCACCAGCAGAGGACAGTTCAGCTCCTACAATGAGCAGTTCTTC. This translates into CATSRGQFSSYNEQFF.

This clone was detected a few times. The V call is TRBV10-3, the J call TRBJ2-2, with 7 nucleotides matching TRBD1. CDR1 and CDR2 from the germline V gene are ENHRY and SYGVKD. This CDR3 is 13 amino acids long. V gave up 7 bases and J gave up 9 bases; unmatched junction bases: 8. DNA of the CDR3: TGTGCCATCAATCAGGGGGAGAGCAGGGAGCTGTTTTTT. It yields the protein CAINQGESRELFF.

V gene TRBV28 combines with J gene TRBJ2-3, with 7 bases fitting TRBD1. The V gene end was trimmed by 8 bases and the J gene end by 3 bases; junction bases not matched to a gene: 5. The CDR3 is made up of 13 amino acids. Germline loops: CDR1 MDHEN, CDR2 SYDVKM. The DNA of the CDR3 is TGTGCCAGCGGGGACAGTATGACAGATACGCAGTATTTT. Translated, it gives CASGDSMTDTQYF.

The CDR3 reads CASQSLGGIQPQHF. The CDR3 DNA follows: TGTGCCAGCCAAAGCCTTGGGGGGATTCAGCCCCAGCATTTT. V is TRBV2 and J is TRBJ1-5; D perhaps matches TRBD1 (5 bases). Trimming cost V 8 bases and J 6 bases, with 17 bases left between them. Looked up from germline, CDR1 is SNHLY and CDR2 is FYNNEI. The CDR3 extends over 14 amino acids. Full variable domain (outside the CDR3, taken from reference TRBV2 and TRBJ1-5): EPEVTQTPSHQVTQMGQEVILRCVPISNHLYFYWYRQILGQKVEFLVSFYNNEISEKSEIFDDQFSVERPDGSNFTLKIRSTKLEDSAMYFCASQSLGGIQPQHFGDGTRLSIL.

This clone has only one observation. V is TRBV29-1 and J is TRBJ1-3; TRBD1 might be the D (5 bases). Germline V gene sequence: CDR1 SQVTM, CDR2 ANQGSEA. The CDR3 runs to 15 residues. V was cut by 0 bases and J by 7 bases, with 16 bases left in between. The CDR3 spells CSVEDPARGGNTIYF. The CDR3 region has the DNA TGCAGCGTTGAAGATCCCGCCCGCGGGGGGAACACCATATATTTT.

This chain links TRBV5-1 with TRBJ2-1, with 7 bases that match TRBD1. The length of the CDR3 is 14 residues. The V gene's germline CDR1 is SGHRS and CDR2 YFSETQ. J gave up 8 bases and V 3 bases, and 8 bases lay outside the gene matches. The CDR3 DNA sequence: TGCGCCAGCAGCTCCGGACAGGTTTTCGATGAGCAGTTCTTC. Amino acids: CASSSGQVFDEQFF. Variable domain in full (rest from reference TRBV5-1 and TRBJ2-1): KAGVTQTPRYLIKTRGQQVTLSCSPISGHRSVSWYQQTPGQGLQFLFEYFSETQRNKGNFPGRFSGRQFSNSRSEMNVSTLELGDSALYLCASSSGQVFDEQFFGPGTRLTVL.

The V call is TRBV2, the J call TRBJ1-1, with a weak D call TRBD1 (5 bases). With 1 base removed from V and 4 bases from J, the gap between germline ends came to 13 bases. The germline V gene encodes CDR1 SNHLY and CDR2 FYNNEI. There are 15 residues in the CDR3. The CDR3 DNA is TGTGCCAGCAGTGAAGGGGGCGCCCAGATCACTGAAGCTTTCTTT. Protein: CASSEGGAQITEAFF.

The J gene is TRBJ1-2, the V gene TRBV5-1, with no clear D. V lost 1 base and J lost 4, with 8 bases in between. The CDR3 runs 13 residues. Germline CDR1 SGHRS, CDR2 YFSETQ. The CDR3 loop is CASSLSTSYGYTF. The CDR3 DNA is TGCGCCAGCAGCTTGTCGACAAGCTATGGCTACACCTTC.